A selection of T cell receptor beta chains follows, all from one sample in a study of blood T cell repertoires in COVID-19. Profiling relied on immunoSEQ multiplex PCR, and the TCRdb table lists in-frame clones only, not all of them. This repertoire shows 110,000 or so clones, approximately 80% found once; its top ten account for 2.5%. Input material: peripheral blood. Source of these receptors: a middle-aged man with acute or convalescent COVID-19. The CDR3 runs from the conserved cysteine through the conserved F or W. D genes are given only for firm matches. Some rows have no size entry. The others give once, few or many, or a class for an expanded clone.

j_call,d_call,clone_size,v_call,cdr3_nt,cdr3_aa
TRBJ1-2,.,.,TRBV5-5,TGTGCCAGCAGGCTACAGGGTGACTATGGCTACACCTTC,CASRLQGDYGYTF
TRBJ1-6,.,.,TRBV5-1,TGCGCCAGCAGCTCATCCGGGAGAAATAATTCACCCCTCCACTTT,CASSSSGRNNSPLHF
TRBJ2-4,.,.,TRBV6-6,TGTGCCAGCAGCCGAGTCTGGATCCCGGGGGAGCTTAACATTCAGTACTTC,CASSRVWIPGELNIQYF
TRBJ1-1,.,.,TRBV3-1/TRBV3-2,TGTGCCAGCAGCCAAGAGTTTACGGGGACTGAAGCTTTCTTT,CASSQEFTGTEAFF
TRBJ1-1,.,once,TRBV6-5,TGTGCCAGCAGTTTAAATTTACAGGGTGAAGCTTTCTTT,CASSLNLQGEAFF
TRBJ1-5,TRBD1,.,TRBV7-8,TGTGCCAGCAGCACCATGACAGGGAGGCGCGGTCAGCCCCAGCATTTT,CASSTMTGRRGQPQHF
TRBJ2-1,.,few,TRBV7-3,TGTGCCAGCAGCTTAAACCAGTGGGGGGTATACAATGAGCAGTTCTTC,CASSLNQWGVYNEQFF
TRBJ1-2,.,.,TRBV10-2,TGCGCCAGCAGTGAGTCGATACAGCTTCCCTATGGCTACACCTTC,CASSESIQLPYGYTF
TRBJ1-2,TRBD1,few,TRBV12-3/TRBV12-4,TGTGCCAGCAGTTCTACAGGGGCCAAATACACCTTC,CASSSTGAKYTF
TRBJ2-3,.,once,TRBV19,TGTGCCAGTAAGGGCTCAGGGACTAGCACAGATACGCAGTATTTT,CASKGSGTSTDTQYF
TRBJ1-1,.,.,TRBV10-1,TGCGCCAGCAGTGAGCTGGGCCCCACTGAAGCTTTCTTT,CASSELGPTEAFF
TRBJ1-6,TRBD1,.,TRBV5-1,TGCGCCAGCAGCTTCGGGGACAGGGATAATTCACCCCTCCACTTT,CASSFGDRDNSPLHF
TRBJ2-6,TRBD1,.,TRBV5-4,TGTGCCACACATTCTGGGACAGGGCACTCTGGGGCCAACGTCCTGACTTTC,CATHSGTGHSGANVLTF
TRBJ2-7,TRBD2,.,TRBV2,TGTGCCACCGGGACTAGCGGGACCTACGAGCAGTACTTC,CATGTSGTYEQYF
TRBJ1-6,.,.,TRBV30,TGTGCCTGGAGTGTACAACAGGGTGGGTCACCCCTCCACTTT,CAWSVQQGGSPLHF
TRBJ2-4,TRBD2,.,TRBV2,TGTGCCAGCAAAAGGGTTAGCGGGGGGTTGGGTGTCGGAAACATTCAGTACTTC,CASKRVSGGLGVGNIQYF
TRBJ1-4,.,.,TRBV27,TGTGCCAGCAGGTCTCTGGGGGGGGGAAATGAAAAACTGTTTTTT,CASRSLGGGNEKLFF
TRBJ1-5,TRBD1,.,TRBV7-2,TGTGCCAGCAGCTTTTACAGGGGTAACGGTCAGCCCCAGCATTTT,CASSFYRGNGQPQHF
TRBJ2-2,TRBD2,.,TRBV10-2,TGCGCCAGCAGTGACCTGACTAGCGAGAACACCGGGGAGCTGTTTTTT,CASSDLTSENTGELFF
TRBJ2-7,TRBD2,.,TRBV7-2,TGTGCCAGCAGCTTGGGTCCCTCTAGCGGAAGTTACGAGCAGTACTTC,CASSLGPSSGSYEQYF
TRBJ1-1,.,few,TRBV11-2,TGTGCCAGCAGCCCGTCCCGAGACAGCACTGAAGCTTTCTTT,CASSPSRDSTEAFF
TRBJ1-1,.,.,TRBV18,TGTGCCAGCTCACCGGGCAGGCGGAACACTGAAGCTTTCTTT,CASSPGRRNTEAFF
TRBJ2-3,TRBD2,.,TRBV5-4,TGTGCCAGCAGCTTGAGGCTAGCGGGAGGGTCAGGTACGCAGTATTTT,CASSLRLAGGSGTQYF
TRBJ2-3,.,.,TRBV7-3,TGTGCCAGCAGCTCGGGAGGCACAGATACGCAGTATTTT,CASSSGGTDTQYF
TRBJ2-7,.,.,TRBV5-1,TGCGCCAGCAGCTTGGCTAGCCGCTACGAGCAGTACTTC,CASSLASRYEQYF
TRBJ2-7,.,.,TRBV25-1,TGTGCCAGCAGTGAAAGCGGCCGCTCCTACGAGCAGTACTTC,CASSESGRSYEQYF
TRBJ2-3,.,.,TRBV12-3/TRBV12-4,TGTGCCAGCATCCTAGGAGGTCTGCAGTATTTT,CASILGGLQYF
TRBJ2-7,TRBD1,.,TRBV18,TGTGCCAGCTCACCACCTGGACAGGGATATTCCTACGAGCAGTACTTC,CASSPPGQGYSYEQYF
TRBJ1-2,.,.,TRBV5-5,TGTGCCAGCAGCTTGGATAGGCAGGGGATGTTTGGCTACACCTTC,CASSLDRQGMFGYTF
TRBJ2-2,.,.,TRBV7-3,TGTGCCAGCAGCTTAGAATTTGGGGGCAACACCGGGGAGCTGTTTTTT,CASSLEFGGNTGELFF
TRBJ2-3,.,few,TRBV4-1,TGCGCCAGCAGCCGGGACACAGATACTAGCACAGATACGCAGTATTTT,CASSRDTDTSTDTQYF
TRBJ2-3,TRBD2,.,TRBV10-1,TGCGCCAGCAGCCTAGCGGGCCCGGGGGGAGATACGCAGTATTTT,CASSLAGPGGDTQYF
TRBJ2-3,TRBD2,.,TRBV5-1,TGCGCCAGCAGCTCTAGCGGAAGCACAGATACTACGCAGTATTTT,CASSSSGSTDTTQYF
TRBJ1-2,TRBD1,.,TRBV24-1,TGTGCCACCAGTGACTCTTCAGGGGGTTTTGGCTACACCTTC,CATSDSSGGFGYTF
TRBJ2-3,TRBD1,.,TRBV9,TGTGCCAGCAGCGTAGTGGGACAGGCCCCAGATACGCAGTATTTT,CASSVVGQAPDTQYF
TRBJ2-1,TRBD2,.,TRBV5-1,TGCGCCAGCAGCTTACTAGCGGGAGGCAATGAGCAGTTCTTC,CASSLLAGGNEQFF
TRBJ1-1,.,.,TRBV27,TGTGCCAGCAGATACAGGGCTGGGAACACTGAAGCTTTCTTT,CASRYRAGNTEAFF
TRBJ2-5,.,.,TRBV5-4,TGTGCCAGCAGTTATCACTTGGACCCCCGGGATGAGACCCAGTACTTC,CASSYHLDPRDETQYF
TRBJ2-5,TRBD2,.,TRBV19,TGTGCCAGTAGTATGGGAGGGAGGTACCAAGAGACCCAGTACTTC,CASSMGGRYQETQYF
TRBJ1-5,.,.,TRBV5-5,TGTGCCAGCAGCTTGGTGGCAGTCAATCAGCCCCAGCATTTT,CASSLVAVNQPQHF
TRBJ2-5,.,.,TRBV11-2,TGTGCCAGCACCTCCGTGGCAGGGGAAGAGACCCAGTACTTC,CASTSVAGEETQYF
TRBJ2-7,.,.,TRBV28,TGTGCCAGCAGTTTCGGGACAACGACCTACGAGCAGTACTTC,CASSFGTTTYEQYF
TRBJ1-6,.,.,TRBV7-2,TGTGCCAGTATCCTGGAGGGGCGAGGTTTATCCTATAATTCACCCCTCCACTTT,CASILEGRGLSYNSPLHF
TRBJ2-7,TRBD2,once,TRBV2,TGTGCCAGCAGTGATAGTGGACTAGCGGCTGACGAGCAGTACTTC,CASSDSGLAADEQYF
TRBJ1-5,.,.,TRBV7-2,TGTGCCAGCAGCGAGGGACGCCCACGGGGGCAGCCCCAGCATTTT,CASSEGRPRGQPQHF
TRBJ1-5,.,.,TRBV28,TGTGCCAGCAGTTTTCCCCGGACAGTTTATAGCAATCAGCCCCAGCATTTT,CASSFPRTVYSNQPQHF
TRBJ1-5,.,.,TRBV30,TGTGCCTGGAGAACAGGGCTCGGTCAGCCCCAGCATTTT,CAWRTGLGQPQHF
TRBJ1-2,.,.,TRBV6-5,TGTGCCAGCATCCTGTCGACATTCTCTAACTATGGCTACACCTTC,CASILSTFSNYGYTF
TRBJ1-1,.,.,TRBV12-3/TRBV12-4,TGTGCCAGCAGTACCGACAGGCACCCTGAAGCTTTCTTT,CASSTDRHPEAFF
TRBJ1-3,.,.,TRBV25-1,TGTGCCAGCAGTGACCCAGGACAGCTCGCTGGAAACACCATATATTTT,CASSDPGQLAGNTIYF
TRBJ1-5,.,.,TRBV4-2,TGTGCCAGCAGCCAAGAGGCGGGGAAGGATCAGCCCCAGCATTTT,CASSQEAGKDQPQHF
TRBJ1-2,TRBD1,.,TRBV25-1,TGTGCCAGCAGTGAATGGGGGACAGGGCTTAACTATGGCTACACCTTC,CASSEWGTGLNYGYTF
TRBJ1-1,.,.,TRBV9,TGTGCCAGCAGCGTAGGTGCGAAGAACACTGAAGCTTTCTTT,CASSVGAKNTEAFF
TRBJ1-1,.,.,TRBV5-1,TGCGCCAGCAGCTTTATCGCTGACACGGGGGAAGCTTTCTTT,CASSFIADTGEAFF
TRBJ1-1,.,once,TRBV4-1,TGCGCCAGCAGCCAAGATCGTCCGGCTGAAGCTTTCTTT,CASSQDRPAEAFF